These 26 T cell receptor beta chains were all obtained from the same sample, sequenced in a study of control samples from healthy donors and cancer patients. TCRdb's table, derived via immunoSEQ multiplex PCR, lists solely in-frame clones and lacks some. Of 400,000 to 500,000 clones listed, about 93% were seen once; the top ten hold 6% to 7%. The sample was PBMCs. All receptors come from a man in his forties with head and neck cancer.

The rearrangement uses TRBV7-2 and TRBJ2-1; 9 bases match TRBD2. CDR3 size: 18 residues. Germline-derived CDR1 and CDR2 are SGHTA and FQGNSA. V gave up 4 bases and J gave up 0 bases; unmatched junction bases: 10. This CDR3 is CASSSPLAGWSSYNEQFF. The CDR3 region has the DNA TGTGCCAGCAGCTCGCCGCTAGCGGGGTGGAGCTCCTACAATGAGCAGTTCTTC.

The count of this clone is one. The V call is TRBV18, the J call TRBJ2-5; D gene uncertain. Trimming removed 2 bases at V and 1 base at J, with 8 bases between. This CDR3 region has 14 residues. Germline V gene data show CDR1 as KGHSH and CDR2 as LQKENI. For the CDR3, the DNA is TGTGCCAGCTCACCAGGTCGGTCCCAAGAGACCCAGTACTTC. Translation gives CASSPGRSQETQYF.

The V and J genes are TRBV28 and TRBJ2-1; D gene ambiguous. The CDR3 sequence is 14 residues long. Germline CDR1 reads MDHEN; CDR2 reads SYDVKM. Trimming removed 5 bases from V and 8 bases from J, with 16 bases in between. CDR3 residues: CASSGPSTGYEQFF. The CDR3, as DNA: TGTGCCAGCAGTGGACCCTCGACCGGGTATGAGCAGTTCTTC.

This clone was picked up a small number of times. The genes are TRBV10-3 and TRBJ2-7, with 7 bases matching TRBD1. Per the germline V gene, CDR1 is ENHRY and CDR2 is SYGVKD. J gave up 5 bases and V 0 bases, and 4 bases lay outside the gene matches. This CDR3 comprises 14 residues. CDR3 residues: CAISESLTGHEQYF. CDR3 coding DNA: TGTGCCATCAGTGAGTCGTTGACAGGGCACGAGCAGTACTTC.

This CDR3 reads CASSFPGTNEQFF. In DNA, the CDR3 is TGTGCCAGCAGTTTTCCAGGGACCAATGAGCAGTTCTTC. The rearrangement links TRBV28 to TRBJ2-1, with D possibly called TRBD1 or TRBD2 (5 bases each). This CDR3 has 13 amino acids. V gave up 3 bases and J gave up 6 bases, with 9 bases separating them. Per the germline V gene, CDR1 is MDHEN and CDR2 is SYDVKM.

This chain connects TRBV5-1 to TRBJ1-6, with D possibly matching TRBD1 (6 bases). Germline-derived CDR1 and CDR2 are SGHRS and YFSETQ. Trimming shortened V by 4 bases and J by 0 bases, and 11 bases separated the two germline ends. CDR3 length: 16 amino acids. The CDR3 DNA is TGCGCCAGCAGCCAGGGACAAAGCTCCTATAATTCACCCCTCCACTTT. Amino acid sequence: CASSQGQSSYNSPLHF. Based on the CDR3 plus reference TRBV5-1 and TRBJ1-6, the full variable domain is KAGVTQTPRYLIKTRGQQVTLSCSPISGHRSVSWYQQTPGQGLQFLFEYFSETQRNKGNFPGRFSGRQFSNSRSEMNVSTLELGDSALYLCASSQGQSSYNSPLHFGNGTRLTVT.

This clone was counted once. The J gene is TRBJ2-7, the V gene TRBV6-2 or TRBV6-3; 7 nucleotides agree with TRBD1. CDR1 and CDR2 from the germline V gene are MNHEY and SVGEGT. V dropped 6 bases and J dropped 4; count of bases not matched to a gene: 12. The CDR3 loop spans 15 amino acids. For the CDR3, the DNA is TGTGCCAGCAGCTGGCCAGGGACAGAAACATACGAGCAGTACTTC. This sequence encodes CASSWPGTETYEQYF.

CDR3 in DNA: TGTGCCAGCACACGACAGGGGCCGGAACACACTGAAGCTTTCTTT. The encoded protein is CASTRQGPEHTEAFF. The chain couples TRBV2 to TRBJ1-1; TRBD1 agrees at 8 bases. The CDR3 is 15 residues long. Germline V gene lookup returns CDR1 SNHLY and CDR2 FYNNEI. V shed 7 bases, J shed 3 bases, and the junction held 10 bases outside the gene matches. Drawing the rest from reference TRBV2 and TRBJ1-1, the complete variable domain is EPEVTQTPSHQVTQMGQEVILRCVPISNHLYFYWYRQILGQKVEFLVSFYNNEISEKSEIFDDQFSVERPDGSNFTLKIRSTKLEDSAMYFCASTRQGPEHTEAFFGQGTRLTVV.

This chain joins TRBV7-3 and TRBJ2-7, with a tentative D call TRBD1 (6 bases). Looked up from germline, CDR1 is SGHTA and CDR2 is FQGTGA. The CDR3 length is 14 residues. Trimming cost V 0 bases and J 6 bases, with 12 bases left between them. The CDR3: CASSLTVQGGEQYF. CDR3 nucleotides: TGTGCCAGCAGCTTAACGGTACAGGGCGGCGAGCAGTACTTC.

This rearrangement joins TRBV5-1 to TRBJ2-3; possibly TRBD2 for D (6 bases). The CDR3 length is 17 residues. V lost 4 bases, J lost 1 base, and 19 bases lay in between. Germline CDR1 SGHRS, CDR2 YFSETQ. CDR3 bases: TGCGCCAGCAGCCACCGACGGGAGCACCTACGCACAGATACGCAGTATTTT. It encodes CASSHRREHLRTDTQYF.

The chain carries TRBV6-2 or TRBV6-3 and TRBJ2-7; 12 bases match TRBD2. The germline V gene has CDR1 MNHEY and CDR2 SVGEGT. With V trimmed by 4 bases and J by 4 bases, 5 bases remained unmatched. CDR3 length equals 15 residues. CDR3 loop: CASSSATSGRYEQYF. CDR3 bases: TGTGCCAGCAGTTCTGCGACTAGCGGGAGATACGAGCAGTACTTC.

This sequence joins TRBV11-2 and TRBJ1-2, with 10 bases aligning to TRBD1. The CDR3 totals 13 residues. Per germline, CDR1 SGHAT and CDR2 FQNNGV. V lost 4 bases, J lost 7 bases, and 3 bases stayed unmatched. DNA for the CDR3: TGTGCCAGCAGCTCGACAGGGGGCTCTGGCTACACCTTC. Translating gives CASSSTGGSGYTF.

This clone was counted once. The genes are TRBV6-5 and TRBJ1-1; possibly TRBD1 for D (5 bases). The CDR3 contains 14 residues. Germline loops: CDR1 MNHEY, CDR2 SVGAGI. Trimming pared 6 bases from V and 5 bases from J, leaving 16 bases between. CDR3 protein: CASRDQNRKTEAFF. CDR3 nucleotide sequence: TGTGCCAGCAGAGACCAGAACAGGAAGACTGAAGCTTTCTTT.

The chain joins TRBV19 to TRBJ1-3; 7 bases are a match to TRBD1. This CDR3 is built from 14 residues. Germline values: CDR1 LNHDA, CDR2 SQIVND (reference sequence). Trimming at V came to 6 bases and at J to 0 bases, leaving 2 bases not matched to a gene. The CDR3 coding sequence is TGTGCCAGTAGCGGGACAGCCTCTGGAAACACCATATATTTT. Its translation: CASSGTASGNTIYF.

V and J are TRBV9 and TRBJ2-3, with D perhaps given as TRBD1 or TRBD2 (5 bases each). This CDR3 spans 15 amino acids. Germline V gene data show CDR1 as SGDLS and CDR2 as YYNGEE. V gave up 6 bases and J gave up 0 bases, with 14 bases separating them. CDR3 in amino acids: CASTDGDPSTDTQYF. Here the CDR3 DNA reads TGTGCCAGCACCGACGGGGACCCTAGCACAGATACGCAGTATTTT.

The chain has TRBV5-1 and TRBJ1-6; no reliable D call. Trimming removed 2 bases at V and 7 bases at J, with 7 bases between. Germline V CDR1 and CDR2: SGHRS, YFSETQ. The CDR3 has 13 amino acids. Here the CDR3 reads CASSFDTNSPLHF. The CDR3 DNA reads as TGCGCCAGCAGCTTTGATACCAATTCACCCCTCCACTTT. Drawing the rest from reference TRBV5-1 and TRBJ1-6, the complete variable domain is KAGVTQTPRYLIKTRGQQVTLSCSPISGHRSVSWYQQTPGQGLQFLFEYFSETQRNKGNFPGRFSGRQFSNSRSEMNVSTLELGDSALYLCASSFDTNSPLHFGNGTRLTVT.

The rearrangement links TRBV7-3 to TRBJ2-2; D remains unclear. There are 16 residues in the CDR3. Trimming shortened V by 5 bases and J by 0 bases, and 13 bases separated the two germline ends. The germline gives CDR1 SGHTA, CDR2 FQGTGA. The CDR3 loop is CASSGNPLTNTGELFF. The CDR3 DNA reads TGTGCCAGCAGCGGAAATCCGTTGACGAACACCGGGGAGCTGTTTTTT.

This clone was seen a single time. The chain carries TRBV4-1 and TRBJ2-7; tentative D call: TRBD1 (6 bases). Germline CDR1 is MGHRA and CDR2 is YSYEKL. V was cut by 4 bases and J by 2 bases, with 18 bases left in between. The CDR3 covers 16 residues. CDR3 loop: CASSRGNRDIPYEQYF. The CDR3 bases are TGCGCCAGCAGCCGGGGGAACAGGGACATTCCCTACGAGCAGTACTTC.

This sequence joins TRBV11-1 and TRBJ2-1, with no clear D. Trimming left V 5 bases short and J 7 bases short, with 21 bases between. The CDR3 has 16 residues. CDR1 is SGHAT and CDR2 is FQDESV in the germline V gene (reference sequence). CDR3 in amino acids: CASSPAGPYLENEQFF. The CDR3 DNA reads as TGTGCCAGCAGCCCCGCCGGGCCTTATTTAGAGAATGAGCAGTTCTTC.

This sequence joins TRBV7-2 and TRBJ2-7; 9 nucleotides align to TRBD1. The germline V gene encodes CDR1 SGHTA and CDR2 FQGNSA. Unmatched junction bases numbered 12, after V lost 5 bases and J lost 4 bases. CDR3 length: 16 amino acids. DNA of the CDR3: TGTGCCAGCAGCCCTACACCCGGGACAGGGTTGTACGAGCAGTACTTC. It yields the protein CASSPTPGTGLYEQYF.

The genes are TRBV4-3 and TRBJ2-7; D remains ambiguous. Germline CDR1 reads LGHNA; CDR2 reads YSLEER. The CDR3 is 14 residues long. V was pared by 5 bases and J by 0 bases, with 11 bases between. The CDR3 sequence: CASSLSRSSYEQYF. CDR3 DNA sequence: TGCGCCAGCAGCTTGAGCAGATCCTCCTACGAGCAGTACTTC.

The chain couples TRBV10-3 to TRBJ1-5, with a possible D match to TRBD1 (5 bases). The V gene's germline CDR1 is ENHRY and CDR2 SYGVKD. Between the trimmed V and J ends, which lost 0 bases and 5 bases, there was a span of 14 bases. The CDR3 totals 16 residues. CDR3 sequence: CAISESQAGRDQPQHF. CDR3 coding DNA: TGTGCCATCAGTGAGTCGCAGGCAGGGAGGGATCAGCCCCAGCATTTT.

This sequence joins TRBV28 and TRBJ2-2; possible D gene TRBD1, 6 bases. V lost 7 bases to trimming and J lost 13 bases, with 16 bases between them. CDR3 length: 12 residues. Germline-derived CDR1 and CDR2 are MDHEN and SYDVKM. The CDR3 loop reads CASKKMETGLFF. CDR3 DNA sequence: TGTGCCAGCAAAAAAATGGAGACAGGGCTGTTTTTT.

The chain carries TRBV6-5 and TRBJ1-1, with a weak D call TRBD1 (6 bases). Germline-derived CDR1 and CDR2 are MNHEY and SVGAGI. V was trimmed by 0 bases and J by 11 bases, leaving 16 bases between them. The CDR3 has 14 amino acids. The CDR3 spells CASSYSNGGGWAFF. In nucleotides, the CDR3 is TGTGCCAGCAGTTACTCGAACGGGGGCGGGTGGGCTTTCTTT.

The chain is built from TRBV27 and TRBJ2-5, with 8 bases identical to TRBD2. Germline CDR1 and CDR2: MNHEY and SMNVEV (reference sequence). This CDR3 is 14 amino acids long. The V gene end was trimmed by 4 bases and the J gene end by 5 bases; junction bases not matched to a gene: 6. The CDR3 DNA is TGTGCCAGCAGTTATGCGGGGGGCGTGGAGACCCAGTACTTC. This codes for CASSYAGGVETQYF.

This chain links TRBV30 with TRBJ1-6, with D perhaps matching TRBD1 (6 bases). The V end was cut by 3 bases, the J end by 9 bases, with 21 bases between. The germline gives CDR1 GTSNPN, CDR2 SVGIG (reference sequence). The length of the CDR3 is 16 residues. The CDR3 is CAWSGSDRPGGSPLHF. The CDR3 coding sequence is TGTGCCTGGAGCGGATCCGACAGGCCAGGAGGTTCACCCCTCCACTTT.